This passage covers 5 T cell receptor beta chains from one sample sequenced in a study of blood T cell repertoires in COVID-19. Using immunoSEQ multiplex PCR, the repertoire was profiled, and TCRdb retains in-frame clones only, with some absent. The table records about 150,000 clones, 70% to 90% of them present only once. The sequencing sample was made of peripheral blood. These receptor sequences come from a woman of 80 years or more with COVID-19, enrolled during active disease.

V and J are TRBV30 and TRBJ1-4; 9 bases are shared with TRBD1. This CDR3 is 15 amino acids long. J lost 4 bases, V lost 2 bases, and 5 bases had no gene match. Germline CDR1 is GTSNPN and CDR2 is SVGIG (reference sequence). The CDR3 coding sequence is TGTGCCTGGAGTCCACAGGGGGCTGGTAATGAAAAACTGTTTTTT. It yields the protein CAWSPQGAGNEKLFF.

V and J are TRBV14 and TRBJ2-1, with unresolved D. CDR1 SGHDN and CDR2 FVKESK come from the germline V gene. V lost 4 bases and J 9 bases, leaving 10 bases between the germline ends. The CDR3 sequence is 12 residues long. The CDR3 reads CASSPSIPEQFF. CDR3 in DNA: TGTGCCAGCAGCCCGTCTATCCCTGAGCAGTTCTTC. Together with reference TRBV14 and TRBJ2-1, the CDR3 gives the full variable domain: EAGVTQFPSHSVIEKGQTVTLRCDPISGHDNLYWYRRVMGKEIKFLLHFVKESKQDESGMPNNRFLAERTGGTYSTLKVQPAELEDSGVYFCASSPSIPEQFFGPGTRLTVL.

In its sample, this clone was seen a few times. This chain joins TRBV5-4 and TRBJ2-7; D not certain. Trimming stripped 1 base from V and 5 bases from J, with 10 bases between. The CDR3 totals 13 residues. The germline gives CDR1 SGHNT, CDR2 YYREEE (reference sequence). The CDR3 DNA reads TGTGCCAGCAGCTTGTTCGGTGCCCACGAGCAGTACTTC. This codes for CASSLFGAHEQYF.

The chain is built from TRBV2 and TRBJ1-2, with TRBD1 matching 7 bases. The CDR3 is 14 residues long. CDR1 is SNHLY, CDR2 FYNNEI, per germline. V gave up 8 bases and J gave up 0 bases; unmatched junction bases: 6. This chain's CDR3 is CASGGQAANYGYTF. DNA for the CDR3: TGTGCCAGCGGCGGACAGGCAGCTAACTATGGCTACACCTTC.

V usage is TRBV9 and J usage is TRBJ2-7; 7 nucleotides line up with TRBD2. The J segment lost 4 bases and the V segment lost 4 bases, leaving 8 bases of the junction unmatched. CDR3 length: 14 amino acids. Germline V lookup: CDR1 SGDLS, CDR2 YYNGEE. DNA for the CDR3: TGTGCCAGCAGCCACCGGGGAGGGTTTTACGAGCAGTACTTC. This codes for CASSHRGGFYEQYF.